This T cell receptor (beta chain) derives from a study of blood T cell repertoires in COVID-19. Background on the study: Acute and convalescent COVID-19 specimens originated in the United States, Italy and Spain. Sources were T cells, B-cell-depleted T cells, or PBMCs; the material itself was cDNA or gDNA.

Study processing details: It was from reference gene primer amplification that nucleated cell counts were estimated. Clones were read by immunoSEQ multiplex PCR, and TCRdb kept only the in-frame ones, dropping some. For V, J and clone size, that table is used; D and trimming come from the DNA. Of about 91,000 clones in the sample, about 88% were seen once. Per the germline V gene, CDR1 is SGDLS and CDR2 is YYNGEE. V dropped 4 bases and J dropped 2; count of bases not matched to a gene: 5. The CDR3 totals 16 residues. This chain joins TRBV9 and TRBJ2-5, with 13 bases aligning to TRBD2. This clonotype originated in an elderly woman with active COVID-19. Input material: peripheral blood. The CDR3 protein is CASSPRTSGGQETQYF. Here the CDR3 DNA reads TGTGCCAGCAGCCCCAGGACTAGCGGGGGACAAGAGACCCAGTACTTC.